The present T cell receptor (beta chain) was sequenced within a study of response to subunit inactivated influenza vaccine (dated by TCRdb to the late 2010s). About the full investigation: The study used deep quantitative T cell receptor repertoire profiling to track responses to a trivalent subunit inactivated influenza vaccine. Findings and caveats that apply to the study as a whole: The authors proposed that each seasonal influenza vaccination may bring in only a limited number of new T cells.

V lost 3 bases and J lost 2 bases; the stretch between them is 5 bases long. The germline V gene yields ENHRY for CDR1 and SYGVKD for CDR2. The CDR3 starts with the cysteine, ends with the phenylalanine, and has 12 residues. CDR3 DNA is the only sequence kept; it has 36 bases, read in frame from the first base. Comments on this clonotype: The antigen this receptor binds is unknown. Base qualities were left out, and no much larger clone turns up one base away.

Library prep was done by RT-PCR. The sequencer listed for this sample is Illumina HiSeq 2500. TCRdb reran the public reads through fastp at Q25 and MiXCR, keeping productive beta chains. Each entry merges the rows of one CDR3 protein and shows their most common DNA and genes. In all, the sample holds 530,000 or so distinct CDR3 sequences, and over 25% of those were seen once. Of the sample, around 1.8% is held by the ten largest clones. The chain uses TRBV10-3 and TRBJ2-7; confidence is insufficient to name the D gene. Sequenced here: CD4+ T cells sorted from PBMCs, sampled more than 4 days after vaccination. The TCR originated in a man between 45 and 60 years old who received an inactivated influenza vaccine. Donor details come from another sample of the same person, matched by shared clones. The nucleotide sequence reads TGTGCCATCAGTGACAAACCCTACGAGCAGTACTTC. This translates into CAISDKPYEQYF.